This T cell receptor beta chain was found in a study of T cells and copy number aberrations in small-cell lung cancer (dated by TCRdb to the early 2020s). Study-wide context: TCR repertoire sequencing was paired with whole-exome sequencing of the same tumor regions to relate T cell metrics to mutations and copy number aberrations. Tumor TCR data were available for 16 to 20 patients, and 13 to 15 patients had TCR data from both tumor and normal tissue. What the research found in general, with its limitations: Because surgical resection is uncommon in small-cell lung cancer, the study was limited by a small sample size, and the findings need validation. Compared with adjacent lung tissue, tumors showed lower T-cell density, richness and clonality, although the density difference was not significant. All specimens were formalin-fixed paraffin-embedded tissue, which is known to introduce sequencing artifacts.

In regard to this clone: Its cognate antigen has yet to be identified. No per-base quality is available; no much larger clone lies one base away.

The donors were limited-stage small-cell lung cancer patients whose surgical resection took place in Hangzhou, China, between about 2007 and 2021. All donors were treated with upfront surgery without preoperative chemotherapy or radiotherapy, and immunotherapy was not given to any donor before or after surgery. All 19 patients in the sequenced cohort were smokers or heavy second-hand smokers. Adjacent normal lung tissue was taken at least 2 cm away from the tumor margin, and two pathologists confirmed morphologically that the tissue was free of malignant cells. To characterize heterogeneity of the T cell repertoire, the study applied multi-region TCR-beta sequencing to resected limited-stage small-cell lung cancers and to tumor-adjacent lung tissue. The AllPrep DNA/RNA FFPE Kit (Qiagen) was used to extract genomic DNA from the FFPE tissue. The immunoSEQ hsTCRB Kit, with multiplexed V- and J-gene primers, was used to amplify TCR-beta CDR3 regions from genomic DNA. Unique DNA barcodes were added in a second PCR, and samples were pooled together with a negative and a positive control. The pooled TCR-beta libraries were sequenced using a 150-cycle paired-end protocol on an Illumina MiSeq. The authors processed their data as follows. Adaptive Biotechnologies processed the raw sequencing data into a report containing normalized, annotated TCR-beta repertoires. T-cell density was calculated by normalizing TCR-beta templates to usable DNA, with usable DNA estimated through amplification of housekeeping genes. Richness was the count of unique rearrangements, and clonality was defined as 1 minus Pielou's evenness. Held by TCRdb, this immuneACCESS table contains in-frame sequences only and omits some clones. Under half of the omission traces to an unresolved V gene where checked; the cause of the rest is unknown. V, J and clone size reflect that table, while D and trimming were determined from the DNA. This sample lists some 10,000 clones; about three quarters were detected once. Roughly 34% of the sample is in the top ten clones.

Looking up the germline V gene yields CDR1 SQVTM and CDR2 ANQGSEA. The germline V and J ends show losses of 6 bases and 2 bases respectively, and no gene match explains 7 bases of the junction. From its cysteine to its phenylalanine, the CDR3 spans 13 amino acids. Solely the CDR3 DNA is kept, with 39 bases framed from the first base. The sequence came from a man aged 60 to 69 with small cell lung cancer. The sequenced sample was normal tissue next to the tumor. The chain uses TRBV29-1 and TRBJ2-7; TRBD2 matches 7 bases in the middle. This receptor carries the CDR3 CSVVSSGTYEQYF. Read as DNA, the sequence is TGCAGCGTGGTCTCCAGCGGGACCTACGAGCAGTACTTC.